This paragraph covers one T cell receptor (beta chain) sequence. This entry is derived from a study of blood T cells in healthy people across ages. This CDR3 is 14 amino acids long. CDR1 and CDR2 from the germline V gene are DFQATT and SNEGSKA (reference sequence). Trimming took 5 bases from V and 0 from J, leaving 8 bases between them. Primers used in a second PCR of about 7 to 12 cycles were a sample-barcoded 5' primer and a J-beta primer mix. TCRdb reprocessed the 5' RACE reads via MiXCR and lists one record per CDR3 protein. The sample comprises approximately 730,000 distinct CDR3 sequences, roughly 44% of which are singletons, and less than 25% rests with the top ten.

Sequenced material: blood. The chain joins TRBV20-1 to TRBJ2-6; D uncertain. This TCR was sampled from a woman aged 55-75 years in good health. This CDR3 reads CSASLDSGANVLTF. CDR3 DNA sequence: TGCAGTGCTTCCCTCGACTCTGGGGCCAACGTCCTGACTTTC.